This TCR beta chain appears in the sequencing data of a study of cytomegalovirus exposure and HLA in healthy donors. After removal of 7 bases from V and 5 bases from J, the junction contained 7 bases not matched to a gene. The CDR3 consists of 13 residues. Germline assignment: CDR1 MNHNY and CDR2 SVGAGI (reference sequence). The PCR employed 60 Vbeta primers together with 13 Jbeta primers. The method was immunoSEQ multiplex PCR; TCRdb's version includes in-frame clones alone and lacks a portion of them. This sample yields approximately 130,000 clones, of which approximately 80% are seen a single time; 5.5% to 7% belongs to the top ten.

The chain links TRBV6-6 to TRBJ2-5; 7 bases are shared with TRBD1. This sequence originates from a woman aged 40 to 55 in good health and CMV-seropositive. Input material: PBMCs. DNA of the CDR3: TGTGCCAGCATGACAGGGTTAGATGAGACCCAGTACTTC. Encoded protein: CASMTGLDETQYF.